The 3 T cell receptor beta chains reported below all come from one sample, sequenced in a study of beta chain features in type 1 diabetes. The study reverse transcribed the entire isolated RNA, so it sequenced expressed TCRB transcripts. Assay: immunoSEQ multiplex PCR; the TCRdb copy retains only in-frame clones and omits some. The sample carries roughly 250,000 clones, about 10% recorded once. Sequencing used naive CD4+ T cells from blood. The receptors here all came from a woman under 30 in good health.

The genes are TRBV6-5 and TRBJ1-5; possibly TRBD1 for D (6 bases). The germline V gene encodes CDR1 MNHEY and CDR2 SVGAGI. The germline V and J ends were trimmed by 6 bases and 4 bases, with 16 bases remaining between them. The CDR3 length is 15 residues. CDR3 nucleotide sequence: TGTGCCAGCAGACTAGGACAGCTAACTAATCAGCCCCAGCATTTT. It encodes CASRLGQLTNQPQHF.

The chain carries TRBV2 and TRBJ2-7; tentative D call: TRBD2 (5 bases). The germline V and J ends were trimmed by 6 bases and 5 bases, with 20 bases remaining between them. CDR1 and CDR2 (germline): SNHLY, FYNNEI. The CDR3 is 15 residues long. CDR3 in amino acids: CASRDPGLSRNEQYF. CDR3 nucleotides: TGTGCCAGCAGGGACCCCGGACTTTCTAGAAACGAGCAGTACTTC.

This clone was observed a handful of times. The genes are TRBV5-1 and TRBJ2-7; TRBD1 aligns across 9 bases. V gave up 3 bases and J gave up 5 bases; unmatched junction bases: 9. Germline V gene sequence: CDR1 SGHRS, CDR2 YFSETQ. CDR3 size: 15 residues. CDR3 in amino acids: CASSSGRDRVHEQYF. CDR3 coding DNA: TGCGCCAGCAGCTCGGGCCGGGACAGGGTCCACGAGCAGTACTTC.